The rows below give T cell receptor beta chains drawn from one sample of a study of blood T cell repertoires in COVID-19. Sequenced by immunoSEQ multiplex PCR; TCRdb stores in-frame clones only, minus some. Here the sample spans hundreds of thousands of clones, roughly 89% being singletons. The material sequenced was peripheral blood. The receptors shown here come from a woman in her 30s with acute or convalescent COVID-19. Each CDR3 is given with its conserved first and last residue. The D gene is left open where the match is weak.

V: TRBV2
D: TRBD1
J: TRBJ1-1
CDR3: CASSGTGATEAFF

V: TRBV6-5
D: -
J: TRBJ2-7
CDR3: CASSYSHQGYEQYF

V: TRBV4-1
D: -
J: TRBJ1-4
CDR3: CASSQVAGVVEKLFF

V: TRBV5-1
D: TRBD2
J: TRBJ2-3
CDR3: CASSSGLAGGLSTDTQYF

V: TRBV7-6
D: -
J: TRBJ2-5
CDR3: CASSPRTDLGTQYF

V: TRBV6-5
D: TRBD1
J: TRBJ1-2
CDR3: CASSQGQGRDGYTF

V: TRBV28
D: -
J: TRBJ2-5
CDR3: CASSFFRGASPQTQYF

V: TRBV20-1
D: TRBD1
J: TRBJ2-7
CDR3: CSASSGGSYEQYF

V: TRBV7-2
D: -
J: TRBJ2-1
CDR3: CASSIDLGGYNEQFF

V: TRBV5-1
D: TRBD1
J: TRBJ2-5
CDR3: CASSGGQGQETQYF

V: TRBV5-1
D: TRBD2
J: TRBJ2-1
CDR3: CASSLVVGSGGKDSYNEQFF

V: TRBV2
D: -
J: TRBJ1-5
CDR3: CASSVEGGGQPQHF

V: TRBV7-9
D: -
J: TRBJ1-2
CDR3: CASSRGGAANYGYTF

V: TRBV7-9
D: -
J: TRBJ1-1
CDR3: CASSKDTLLAFF

V: TRBV7-9
D: TRBD2
J: TRBJ2-1
CDR3: CASSFPLAGNINEQFF

V: TRBV6-5
D: TRBD1
J: TRBJ1-6
CDR3: CASKGGGYSPLHF

V: TRBV28
D: -
J: TRBJ1-3
CDR3: CASSLSKARNTIYF

V: TRBV3-1/TRBV3-2
D: -
J: TRBJ1-1
CDR3: CASSQAGSGTEAFF

V: TRBV1
D: -
J: TRBJ2-7
CDR3: CTSSPHGSYEQYF

V: TRBV7-9
D: -
J: TRBJ1-2
CDR3: CASSQDRKLYGYTF

V: TRBV12-3/TRBV12-4
D: TRBD1
J: TRBJ1-1
CDR3: CASSGTVAVAFF

V: TRBV27
D: -
J: TRBJ2-3
CDR3: CASSYGGTTDTQYF

V: TRBV7-9
D: -
J: TRBJ2-5
CDR3: CASSPLQETQYF

V: TRBV20-1
D: -
J: TRBJ2-7
CDR3: CSASSGSYEQYF

V: TRBV18
D: -
J: TRBJ2-2
CDR3: CASSNDSPGELFF

V: TRBV2
D: TRBD2
J: TRBJ2-3
CDR3: CASNTGGNTDTQYF

V: TRBV5-4
D: TRBD1
J: TRBJ1-6
CDR3: CASSYNRGGSPNSPLHF

V: TRBV4-2
D: TRBD2
J: TRBJ2-1
CDR3: CASSRKTSGVPDNEQFF

V: TRBV6-5
D: -
J: TRBJ1-1
CDR3: CASRPYNTEAFF

V: TRBV9
D: TRBD2
J: TRBJ2-5
CDR3: CASSLSGGETQYF

V: TRBV6-1
D: -
J: TRBJ2-1
CDR3: CASSEAPYNEQFF

V: TRBV20-1
D: TRBD1
J: TRBJ1-5
CDR3: CSASASGQGKASGQPQHF

V: TRBV30
D: -
J: TRBJ2-5
CDR3: CAWSGGGKQETQYF

V: TRBV2
D: -
J: TRBJ2-2
CDR3: CASRQSTGELFF

V: TRBV30
D: -
J: TRBJ2-1
CDR3: CAWSTETYNEQFF

V: TRBV6-1
D: -
J: TRBJ1-1
CDR3: CASSEGDFSTEAFF

V: TRBV4-1
D: -
J: TRBJ1-1
CDR3: CASSQAPQFNTEAFF

V: TRBV12-5
D: -
J: TRBJ1-3
CDR3: CASGLREGENTIYF

V: TRBV19
D: -
J: TRBJ2-2
CDR3: CASTPGGYLAGELFF

V: TRBV27
D: -
J: TRBJ2-3
CDR3: CASSFLGGDTQYF

V: TRBV15
D: TRBD2
J: TRBJ2-3
CDR3: CATSRDGSGVTDTQYF

V: TRBV27
D: TRBD2
J: TRBJ2-5
CDR3: CASLGPGGTQYF

V: TRBV3-1/TRBV3-2
D: TRBD2
J: TRBJ2-1
CDR3: CASSRLAGGLEQFF

V: TRBV14
D: -
J: TRBJ2-1
CDR3: CASSQRQTYNEQFF